This T cell receptor beta chain was retrieved from a study of Graves' ophthalmopathy and Graves' hyperthyroidism. General study results and limits: The model predicted progression of ophthalmopathy with a sensitivity of around 70%, and its specificity was 72% to 80%. Most thyroid clonotypes with frequency above 0.001 were detected in blood too.

The V and J ends lost 5 bases and 0 bases respectively, with 13 bases between them. This CDR3 comprises 15 residues. The germline V gene encodes CDR1 SGHVS and CDR2 FQNEAQ. Amplified TCR beta CDR3 regions were obtained using RNA transcripts as template. HTBI primers were used in a first-round RT-PCR, which preceded a second-round multiplex PCR. In TCRdb, the multiplex PCR reads were re-called with MiXCR into one record per CDR3 protein. The table has around 520,000 distinct CDR3 sequences, about two fifths seen once; the top ten hold approximately 4.1%. Details on this clonotype: Its antigen is undetermined.

Specimen: peripheral blood or thyroid tissue (not recorded which). This chain joins TRBV7-8 and TRBJ1-1; D remains unclear. The sequence was obtained from an adult man with Graves' hyperthyroidism. The CDR3 sequence: CASSTGLGLNTEAFF. In DNA, the CDR3 is TGTGCCAGCAGCACCGGGTTAGGGCTGAACACTGAAGCTTTCTTT. The entire variable domain, with the rest obtained from reference TRBV7-8 and TRBJ1-1, is as follows: GAGVSQSPRYKVAKRGQDVALRCDPISGHVSLFWYQQALGQGPEFLTYFQNEAQLDKSGLPSDRFFAERPEGSVSTLKIQRTQQEDSAVYLCASSTGLGLNTEAFFGQGTRLTVV.